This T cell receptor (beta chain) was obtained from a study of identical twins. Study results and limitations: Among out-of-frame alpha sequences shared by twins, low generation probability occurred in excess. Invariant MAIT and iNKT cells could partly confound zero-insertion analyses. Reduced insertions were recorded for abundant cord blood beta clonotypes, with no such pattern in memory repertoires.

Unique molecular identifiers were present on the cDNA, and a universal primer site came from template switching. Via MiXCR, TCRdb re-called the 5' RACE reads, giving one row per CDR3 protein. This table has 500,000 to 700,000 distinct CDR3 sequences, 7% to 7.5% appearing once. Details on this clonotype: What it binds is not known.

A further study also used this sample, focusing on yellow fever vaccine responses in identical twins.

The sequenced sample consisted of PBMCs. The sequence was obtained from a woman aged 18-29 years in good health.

CDR3 residues: CASTADRGDNSPLHF. In DNA form, the CDR3 reads TGTGCCAGCACCGCAGACAGGGGGGATAATTCACCCCTCCACTTT. V gene TRBV7-9 combines with J gene TRBJ1-6, with 9 bases lining up with TRBD1. The CDR3 length is 15 residues. Looked up from germline, CDR1 is SEHNR and CDR2 is FQNEAQ (reference sequence). The trim removed 7 bases at V and 5 bases at J, leaving 6 bases unmatched.